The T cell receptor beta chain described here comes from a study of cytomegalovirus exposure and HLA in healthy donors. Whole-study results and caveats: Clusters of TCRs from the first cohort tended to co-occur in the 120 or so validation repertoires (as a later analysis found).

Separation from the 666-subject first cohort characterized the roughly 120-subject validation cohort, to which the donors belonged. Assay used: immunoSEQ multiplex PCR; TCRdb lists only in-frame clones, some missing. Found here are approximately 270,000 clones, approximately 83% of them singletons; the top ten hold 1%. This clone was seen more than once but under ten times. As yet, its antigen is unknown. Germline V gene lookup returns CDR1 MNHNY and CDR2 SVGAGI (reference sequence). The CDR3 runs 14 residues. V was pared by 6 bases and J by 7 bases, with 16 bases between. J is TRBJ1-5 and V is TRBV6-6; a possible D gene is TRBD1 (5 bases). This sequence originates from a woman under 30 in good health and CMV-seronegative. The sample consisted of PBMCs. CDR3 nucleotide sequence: TGTGCCAGCAGCGACCAGCAGGGAAGACAGCCCCAGCATTTT. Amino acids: CASSDQQGRQPQHF.